This entry lists 4 T cell receptor beta chains sequenced from one sample in a study of cytotoxic CD8 clonotypes in ibrutinib-treated CLL. Data came from immunoSEQ multiplex PCR; TCRdb stores just in-frame clones and leaves some out. Of some 200,000 clones listed, about 72% are singletons. The material sequenced was PBMCs, taken after 24 months of ibrutinib treatment. These receptors were taken from a human donor with chronic lymphocytic leukemia.

The chain carries TRBV29-1 and TRBJ2-2; perhaps TRBD2 as D (5 bases). Deletions cut 5 bases from V and 4 bases from J, with 14 bases between. The germline V gene encodes CDR1 SQVTM and CDR2 ANQGSEA. CDR3 length: 14 residues. The CDR3 spells CSVRPASPTGELFF. The CDR3 DNA is TGCAGCGTTCGACCCGCTAGCCCCACCGGGGAGCTGTTTTTT.

The chain combines TRBV5-1 with TRBJ2-6, with D unresolved. V gave up 0 bases and J gave up 1 base, with 2 bases separating them. Germline CDR1 is SGHRS and CDR2 is YFSETQ. The CDR3 spans 14 residues. The chain's CDR3 is CASSLGSGANVLTF. CDR3 sequence (DNA): TGCGCCAGCAGCTTGGGTTCTGGGGCCAACGTCCTGACTTTC.

This clone came up a few times. This chain uses TRBV5-1 with TRBJ2-2, with 10 bases matching TRBD1. The CDR3 runs to 15 residues. Germline V gene lookup returns CDR1 SGHRS and CDR2 YFSETQ. The trim removed 2 bases at V and 3 bases at J, leaving 1 base unmatched. CDR3 DNA: TGCGCCAGCAGCTTAGGACAGGGGGACACCGGGGAGCTGTTTTTT. It codes for CASSLGQGDTGELFF.

CDR3 nucleotide sequence: TGTGCCAGCAGCTTAGAGGGACTAGCGGGAGTTTTCAATGAGCAGTTCTTC. Its translation is CASSLEGLAGVFNEQFF. The chain is built from TRBV13 and TRBJ2-1, with 14 nucleotides matching TRBD2. With 1 base clipped from V and 6 bases from J, the junction kept 5 bases outside the gene matches. Germline CDR1 PRHDT, CDR2 FYEKMQ (reference sequence). This CDR3 comprises 17 residues. The full variable domain, completed using reference TRBV13 and TRBJ2-1, is AAGVIQSPRHLIKEKRETATLKCYPIPRHDTVYWYQQGPGQDPQFLISFYEKMQSDKGSIPDRFSAQQFSDYHSELNMSSLELGDSALYFCASSLEGLAGVFNEQFFGPGTRLTVL.